This T cell receptor (beta chain) was sequenced for a study of beta chain features in type 1 diabetes. The study reverse transcribed the entire isolated RNA, so it sequenced expressed TCRB transcripts. An average of about 3.57 million reads was obtained for naive, central memory and regulatory T cell samples. The method was immunoSEQ multiplex PCR; TCRdb's version includes in-frame clones alone and lacks a portion of them. The table records about 900,000 clones, roughly 15% of them present only once. Overall study results and limits: Patients with type 1 diabetes carried fewer insertions and had more deletions at their VDJ junctions. Patients' naive, central memory and regulatory TCRB repertoires appeared more alike than those of healthy donors.

Germline V gene sequence: CDR1 KGHSH, CDR2 LQKENI. The CDR3 has 17 residues. V dropped 3 bases and J dropped 6 bases, with 24 bases sitting between them. This clone came up a few times. Its target is not known. Stem cell-like memory, regulatory, central memory and naive CD4+ cells were sorted via CD45RO/CCR7/CD25/CD127/CD95/CD27. This chain uses TRBV18 with TRBJ2-7, with D possibly being TRBD2 (5 bases). Sequences were obtained from naive CD4+ T cells from blood. The clonotype comes from a woman under 30 in good health. CDR3 residues: CASSPLGSGGPTGEQYF. CDR3 nucleotides: TGTGCCAGCTCACCTTTAGGCAGCGGAGGTCCTACGGGCGAGCAGTACTTC.